The 15 T cell receptor beta chains below come from one sample, sequenced in a study of blood T cell repertoires in COVID-19. Only in-frame clones appear in the TCRdb table, and some are missing; sequencing was by immunoSEQ multiplex PCR. The sample carries more than 200,000 clones, around 89% recorded once. The source material was PBMCs or T cells enriched from blood (not recorded which). All receptors derive from a woman in her twenties or thirties who had recovered from COVID-19.

The chain is built from TRBV7-9 and TRBJ2-7; 7 bases are a match to TRBD1. The ends lost 8 bases at V and 4 bases at J; junction bases unmatched: 2. This CDR3 spans 11 amino acids. Germline loops: CDR1 SEHNR, CDR2 FQNEAQ (reference sequence). This CDR3 reads CASVQGYEQYF. In nucleotides, the CDR3 is TGTGCCAGCGTACAGGGGTACGAGCAGTACTTC.

This clone was seen only once. The V call is TRBV19, the J call TRBJ2-3; D perhaps matches TRBD2 (5 bases). V was clipped by 4 bases and J by 2 bases, with 10 bases between them. Germline values: CDR1 LNHDA, CDR2 SQIVND (reference sequence). The CDR3 is 14 residues long. Written as DNA, the CDR3 is TGTGCCAGTAGTAGGGAGCGGCCCACAGATACGCAGTATTTT. Protein: CASSRERPTDTQYF. The variable domain in full, with the rest retrieved from reference TRBV19 and TRBJ2-3, is DGGITQSPKYLFRKEGQNVTLSCEQNLNHDAMYWYRQDPGQGLRLIYYSQIVNDFQKGDIAEGYSVSREKKESFPLTVTSAQKNPTAFYLCASSRERPTDTQYFGPGTRLTVL.

This clone appeared once. The chain combines TRBV25-1 with TRBJ2-2; TRBD2 agrees at 11 bases. Germline CDR1 is MGHDK and CDR2 is SYGVNS. The CDR3 extends over 16 amino acids. Losses at the gene ends were 5 bases for V and 0 bases for J; bases not matched to a gene: 2. Here the CDR3 DNA reads TGTGCCAGCAGTACGGGACTAGCGGCGAACACCGGGGAGCTGTTTTTT. Translated: CASSTGLAANTGELFF.

This clone was seen a handful of times. The chain couples TRBV28 to TRBJ1-5; TRBD1 aligns across 7 bases. V gave up 5 bases and J gave up 2 bases; unmatched junction bases: 12. CDR1 and CDR2 (germline): MDHEN, SYDVKM. This CDR3 has 17 residues. The CDR3 sequence: CASSPLGAGGGNQPQHF. The CDR3 DNA is TGTGCCAGCAGTCCGCTTGGGGCAGGGGGTGGCAATCAGCCCCAGCATTTT.

This clone showed up just a few times. The genes are TRBV29-1 and TRBJ2-2; the D gene is possibly TRBD2 (5 bases). Germline loops: CDR1 SQVTM, CDR2 ANQGSEA. The V gene lost 4 bases and the J gene lost 7 bases, with 10 bases spanning the gap. This CDR3 region has 12 residues. The CDR3 DNA follows: TGCAGCGTTGTGTCGGGAAACGGGGAGCTGTTTTTT. Translating gives CSVVSGNGELFF.

A single count supports this clone. The chain employs TRBV28 and TRBJ2-4; 7 bases fit TRBD1. Unmatched junction bases numbered 4, after V lost 6 bases and J lost 5 bases. Germline V gene data show CDR1 as MDHEN and CDR2 as SYDVKM. This CDR3 is built from 13 residues. CDR3 in amino acids: CASREGTENIQYF. The CDR3 DNA follows: TGTGCCAGCAGGGAAGGGACAGAAAACATTCAGTACTTC.

The chain joins TRBV5-5 to TRBJ1-5, with D perhaps matching TRBD1 (6 bases). Trimming removed 4 bases from V and 1 base from J, with 12 bases in between. This CDR3 is 15 amino acids long. From germline, CDR1 is SGHKS and CDR2 YYEKEE (reference sequence). The DNA for the CDR3 is TGTGCCAGCAGCACCGGGACACAAAGCAATCAGCCCCAGCATTTT. Translated: CASSTGTQSNQPQHF.

V usage is TRBV7-2 and J usage is TRBJ2-5; 11 nucleotides match TRBD2. The CDR3 consists of 17 residues. With 4 bases clipped from V and 1 base from J, the junction kept 8 bases outside the gene matches. The germline CDR1 and CDR2 sequences are SGHTA and FQGNSA. In nucleotides, the CDR3 is TGTGCCAGCAGCTCCAACTTAGCGGGAGGGTCCCAAGAGACCCAGTACTTC. It translates to CASSSNLAGGSQETQYF.

The genes are TRBV30 and TRBJ1-5, with TRBD1 matching over 10 bases. This CDR3 spans 18 amino acids. V lost 3 bases, J lost 3 bases, and 14 bases stayed unmatched. Germline values: CDR1 GTSNPN, CDR2 SVGIG (reference sequence). CDR3 protein: CAWRLRGQGIGINQPQHF. The CDR3 DNA follows: TGTGCCTGGAGACTACGGGGACAGGGGATAGGGATCAATCAGCCCCAGCATTTT.

The gene calls are TRBV29-1 and TRBJ2-3, with D unresolved. This CDR3 comprises 10 residues. Germline lookup yields CDR1 SQVTM and CDR2 ANQGSEA. V lost 5 bases and J 5 bases, leaving 5 bases between the germline ends. The CDR3 sequence is CSVTLDTQYF. The CDR3 bases are TGCAGCGTTACTCTAGATACGCAGTATTTT.

A word on this clone: The same CDR3 also results from other DNA sequences found in this sample. V is TRBV11-2 and J is TRBJ2-1, with D maybe TRBD2 (5 bases). The CDR3 covers 12 residues. Trimming cost V 5 bases and J 8 bases, with 10 bases left between them. Germline-derived CDR1 and CDR2 are SGHAT and FQNNGV. CDR3 amino acids: CASSPTRDEQFF. CDR3 sequence (DNA): TGTGCCAGCAGCCCTACTAGAGATGAGCAGTTCTTC.

The chain recombines TRBV4-3 with TRBJ2-6, with TRBD1 identical over 7 bases. The CDR3 sequence is 15 residues long. The V segment lost 4 bases and the J segment 2 bases; nucleotides outside the gene matches: 2. Per the germline V gene, CDR1 is LGHNA and CDR2 is YSLEER. CDR3 in DNA: TGCGCCAGCAGCCCCGACAGGGCTGGGGCCAACGTCCTGACTTTC. Translating it yields CASSPDRAGANVLTF.

The chain couples TRBV7-3 to TRBJ1-1; no clear D gene. Looked up from germline, CDR1 is SGHTA and CDR2 is FQGTGA. V was clipped by 1 base and J by 5 bases, with 14 bases between them. The CDR3 contains 15 residues. In DNA, the CDR3 is TGTGCCAGCAGCTTAATTAGGAAATCCGGGACTGAAGCTTTCTTT. Amino acid sequence: CASSLIRKSGTEAFF.

The chain's CDR3 is CASRSGVTEAFF. CDR3 coding DNA: TGTGCCAGCAGATCAGGGGTAACTGAAGCTTTCTTT. The chain joins TRBV7-9 to TRBJ1-1; possible D gene TRBD1, 6 bases. V was shortened by 6 bases and J by 5 bases, with 10 bases between the two germline ends. CDR1 and CDR2 (germline): SEHNR, FQNEAQ (reference sequence). CDR3 length: 12 amino acids.

This clone has more than one count but fewer than ten. This rearrangement joins TRBV11-2 to TRBJ1-3, with a tentative D call TRBD1 (6 bases). Germline CDR1 and CDR2: SGHAT and FQNNGV. V was trimmed by 11 bases and J by 2 bases, leaving 13 bases between them. The CDR3 length is 13 residues. Written as DNA, the CDR3 is TGTGCCCCTATCACAGGGACTGGAAACACCATATATTTT. This gives the protein CAPITGTGNTIYF. The full variable domain, with the rest looked up from reference TRBV11-2 and TRBJ1-3, is EAGVAQSPRYKIIEKRQSVAFWCNPISGHATLYWYQQILGQGPKLLIQFQNNGVVDDSQLPKDRFSAERLKGVDSTLKIQPAKLEDSAVYLCAPITGTGNTIYFGEGSWLTVV.